This T cell receptor beta chain was identified in a study of metastatic and nonmetastatic thyroid tumors. Overall study: Comparison of repertoires was carried out across blood and tumor or nodule tissue from malignant and benign thyroid patients. Findings and limits, study-wide: Benign nodules reportedly had significantly lower TCR beta diversity than malignant thyroid tumors in blood and tumor.

Per germline, CDR1 SGHNT and CDR2 YENEEA. With 1 base clipped from V and 11 bases from J, the junction kept 13 bases outside the gene matches. This CDR3 is 17 amino acids long. This clone came up many times. Its antigen is unknown. No patient received treatment before thyroid surgery. TCRdb re-called the PCR reads with MiXCR. This table has about 15,000 clones, 20% to 25% appearing once. The clonotype originates from a female donor with papillary thyroid cancer or a benign thyroid nodule (not recorded which). Some clones in this sample may be carry-over from other donors' samples. This rearrangement joins TRBV11-3 to TRBJ2-3; 12 nucleotides match TRBD2. Sequencing input: tumor tissue. CDR3 coding DNA: TGTGCCAGCAGCTTAGTGTGGGGACTAGCGGGTGCGGAGGAGCAGTATTTT. Amino acid sequence: CASSLVWGLAGAEEQYF.